This TCR beta chain was captured by sequencing in a study of blood T cell repertoires in COVID-19. Germline V gives CDR1 SGHNT, CDR2 YENEEA. The CDR3 runs to 20 residues. The junction had 16 bases not matched to a gene; V was cut back by 5 bases and J by 1 base. Participants' own reports of clinical history determined their cohort assignment. Either two negative PCRs, clearance, or symptom resolution qualified Cohort 3 donors as recovered. This table comes from immunoSEQ multiplex PCR, and its TCRdb copy is limited to in-frame clones, with some not included. The data show about 160,000 clones, 70% to 90% seen once.

The J gene is TRBJ2-3, the V gene TRBV11-3; 12 positions match TRBD2. The receptor comes from a woman between 45 and 60 years old who had recovered from COVID-19. Sequences were obtained from PBMCs or T cells enriched from blood (not recorded which). In nucleotides, the CDR3 is TGTGCCAGCAGCCCCGGAGGGGCTAGCGGGGGGGCCCCGGGCACAGATACGCAGTATTTT. Protein product: CASSPGGASGGAPGTDTQYF.